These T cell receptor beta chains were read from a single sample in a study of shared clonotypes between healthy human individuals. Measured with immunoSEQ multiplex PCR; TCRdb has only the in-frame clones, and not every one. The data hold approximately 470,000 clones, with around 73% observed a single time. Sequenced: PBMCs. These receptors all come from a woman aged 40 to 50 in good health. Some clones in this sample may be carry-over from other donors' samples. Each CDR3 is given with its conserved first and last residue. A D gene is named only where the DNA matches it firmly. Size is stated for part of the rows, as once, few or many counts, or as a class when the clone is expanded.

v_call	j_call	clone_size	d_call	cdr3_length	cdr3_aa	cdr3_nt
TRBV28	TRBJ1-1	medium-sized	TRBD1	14	CASRVGQTNTEAFF	TGTGCCAGCAGGGTGGGACAGACCAACACTGAAGCTTTCTTT
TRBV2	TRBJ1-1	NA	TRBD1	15	CASSRPIRGLGEAFF	TGTGCCAGCAGCCGTCCTATCAGGGGGCTCGGTGAAGCTTTCTTT
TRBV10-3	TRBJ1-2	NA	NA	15	CAISDGIRPNYGYTF	TGTGCCATCAGTGATGGAATTCGGCCTAACTATGGCTACACCTTC
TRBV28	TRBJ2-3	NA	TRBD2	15	CASSLGLPSADTQYF	TGTGCCAGCAGTTTGGGACTACCCTCTGCAGATACGCAGTATTTT
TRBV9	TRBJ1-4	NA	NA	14	CASSGDITNEKLFF	TGTGCCAGCAGCGGGGACATTACCAATGAAAAACTGTTTTTT
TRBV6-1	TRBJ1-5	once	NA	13	CASSAGGAQPQHF	TGTGCCAGCAGTGCGGGGGGGGCTCAGCCCCAGCATTTT
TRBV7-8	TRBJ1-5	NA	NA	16	CASSLVGGDGNQPQHF	TGTGCCAGCAGCTTAGTCGGGGGGGACGGCAATCAGCCCCAGCATTTT
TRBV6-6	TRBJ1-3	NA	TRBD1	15	CASSPGGGSGNTIYF	TGTGCCAGCAGCCCAGGGGGAGGATCTGGAAACACCATATATTTT
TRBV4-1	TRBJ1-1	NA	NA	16	CASSYAPGRKINGAFF	TGCGCCAGCAGCTACGCACCGGGAAGAAAGATCAATGGAGCTTTCTTT
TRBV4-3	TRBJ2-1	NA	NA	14	CASSQDTSRNEQFF	TGCGCCAGCAGCCAAGATACTAGCCGCAATGAGCAGTTCTTC
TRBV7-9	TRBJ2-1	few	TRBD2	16	CASSQAASGSFHEQFF	TGTGCCAGCAGCCAAGCGGCTAGCGGGAGTTTCCATGAGCAGTTCTTC
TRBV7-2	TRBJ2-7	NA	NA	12	CASSFLEAEQYF	TGTGCCAGCAGCTTTTTGGAAGCCGAGCAGTACTTC
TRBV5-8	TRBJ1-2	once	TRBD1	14	CASSTSTGAYGYTF	TGTGCCAGCAGCACCTCGACAGGGGCCTATGGCTACACCTTC
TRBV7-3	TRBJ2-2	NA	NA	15	CASSLNSGSTGELFF	TGTGCCAGCAGCTTAAATTCGGGTTCCACCGGGGAGCTGTTTTTT
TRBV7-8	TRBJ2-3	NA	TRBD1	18	CASSLSTGGPRSTDTQYF	TGTGCCAGCAGCTTATCAACAGGGGGCCCGAGAAGCACAGATACGCAGTATTTT
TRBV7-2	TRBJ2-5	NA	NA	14	CASSLLATIETQYF	TGTGCCAGCAGCTTACTAGCGACCATCGAGACCCAGTACTTC
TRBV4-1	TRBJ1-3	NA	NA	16	CASSQDGRADGNTIYF	TGCGCCAGCAGCCAAGATGGGAGGGCGGATGGAAACACCATATATTTT
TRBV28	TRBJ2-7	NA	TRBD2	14	CASGRSGGVYEQYF	TGTGCCAGCGGCCGCAGCGGGGGCGTTTACGAGCAGTACTTC
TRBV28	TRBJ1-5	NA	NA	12	CASSLEYQPQHF	TGTGCCAGCAGTTTAGAGTATCAGCCCCAGCATTTT
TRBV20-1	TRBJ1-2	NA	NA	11	CSASKTKGYTF	TGCAGTGCCTCCAAGACGAAGGGCTACACCTTC